A single sample gave rise to the 27 T cell receptor beta chains below, sequenced in a study of identifying expanded T cells in peripheral blood. Here immunoSEQ multiplex PCR was the method, and the copy in TCRdb shows in-frame clones only, minus some. The sample lists approximately 120,000 clones; about 87% were seen once. Specimen: blood. Receptors originate from a person between 18 and 70 years old in good health.

The V gene is TRBV29-1, the J gene TRBJ1-1; D not certain. The V gene's germline CDR1 is SQVTM and CDR2 ANQGSEA. CDR3 size: 15 residues. Trimming shortened V by 1 base and J by 0 bases, and 12 bases separated the two germline ends. CDR3 residues: CSVEVEADLNTEAFF. CDR3 coding DNA: TGCAGCGTTGAAGTTGAGGCAGACCTGAACACTGAAGCTTTCTTT.

The rearrangement joins TRBV11-2 to TRBJ1-2, with 9 bases matching TRBD1. Per germline, CDR1 SGHAT and CDR2 FQNNGV. The junction had 3 bases not matched to a gene; V was cut back by 2 bases and J by 2 bases. CDR3 size: 15 residues. CDR3 sequence reads: CASSLLTGGNYGYTF. The CDR3 DNA reads as TGTGCCAGCAGCTTACTCACAGGGGGCAACTATGGCTACACCTTC. Supplemented by reference TRBV11-2 and TRBJ1-2, the full variable domain reads EAGVAQSPRYKIIEKRQSVAFWCNPISGHATLYWYQQILGQGPKLLIQFQNNGVVDDSQLPKDRFSAERLKGVDSTLKIQPAKLEDSAVYLCASSLLTGGNYGYTFGSGTRLTVV.

The V call is TRBV5-4, the J call TRBJ2-1, with D possibly being TRBD2 (6 bases). From germline, CDR1 is SGHNT and CDR2 YYREEE (reference sequence). V lost 3 bases and J 0 bases, leaving 13 bases between the germline ends. CDR3 size: 16 residues. The CDR3 DNA reads as TGTGCCAGCAGCTCTCAGGGAGGCACCTCCTACAATGAGCAGTTCTTC. Amino acids: CASSSQGGTSYNEQFF.

The chain combines TRBV19 with TRBJ2-3, with D possibly TRBD2 on 5 matching bases. This CDR3 comprises 16 residues. CDR1 is LNHDA, CDR2 SQIVND, per germline (reference sequence). The V end lost 6 bases, the J end lost 1 base, and 17 bases lay between the germline ends. The CDR3 nucleotides are TGTGCCAGTAGCAATACACCCCGAGCGGGCACAGATACGCAGTATTTT. It codes for CASSNTPRAGTDTQYF.

The V gene is TRBV27, the J gene TRBJ2-7; the D is unclear. V lost 2 bases, J lost 6 bases, and 8 bases lay in between. CDR3 length equals 12 residues. CDR1 and CDR2 from the germline V gene are MNHEY and SMNVEV (reference sequence). This CDR3 is CASSLGNAEQYF. CDR3 bases: TGTGCCAGCAGTTTAGGAAACGCCGAGCAGTACTTC.

A few counts support this clone. V is TRBV11-2 and J is TRBJ2-7; a weak D match, TRBD2 (6 bases). This CDR3 is 16 amino acids long. From germline, CDR1 is SGHAT and CDR2 FQNNGV. The germline V and J ends were trimmed by 0 bases and 1 base, with 13 bases remaining between them. CDR3 DNA sequence: TGTGCCAGCAGCTTAGATGCATTTCGGGGGTCCTACGAGCAGTACTTC. Protein product: CASSLDAFRGSYEQYF. Variable domain in full (rest from reference TRBV11-2 and TRBJ2-7): EAGVAQSPRYKIIEKRQSVAFWCNPISGHATLYWYQQILGQGPKLLIQFQNNGVVDDSQLPKDRFSAERLKGVDSTLKIQPAKLEDSAVYLCASSLDAFRGSYEQYFGPGTRLTVT.

The CDR3 spells CAWSLGDTIYF. Here the CDR3 DNA reads TGTGCCTGGAGTTTGGGGGACACCATATATTTT. The chain recombines TRBV30 with TRBJ1-3; maybe TRBD1 (5 bases). The germline gives CDR1 GTSNPN, CDR2 SVGIG (reference sequence). There are 11 residues in the CDR3. The V end was cut by 2 bases, the J end by 8 bases, with 7 bases between. The full variable domain, completed using reference TRBV30 and TRBJ1-3, is SQTIHQWPATLVQPVGSPLSLECTVEGTSNPNLYWYRQAAGRGLQLLFYSVGIGQISSEVPQNLSASRPQDRQFILSSKKLLLSDSGFYLCAWSLGDTIYFGEGSWLTVV.

J is TRBJ2-7 and V is TRBV21-1; TRBD1, the table's D call, was not compared with the DNA. TRBV21-1 corresponds to a pseudogene. The CDR3 contains 15 residues. Here the CDR3 DNA reads TGTGCCAGCAGCATAACACAGGGCATCTCCTACGAGCAGTACTTC. It codes for CASSITQGISYEQYF.

This clone occurred once. V and J are TRBV29-1 and TRBJ1-2; D is perhaps TRBD1 (6 bases). The CDR3 runs 15 residues. Per the germline V gene, CDR1 is SQVTM and CDR2 is ANQGSEA. The V and J ends lost 7 bases and 5 bases respectively, with 23 bases between them. The DNA of the CDR3 is TGCAGCGCTTCGGCGGGCCCCGAGGGGGGATATGGCTACACCTTC. It yields the protein CSASAGPEGGYGYTF.

The CDR3 bases are TGTGCCAGCAGGGGCACCGGGACAGGGGGCACAGATACGCAGTATTTT. Translation: CASRGTGTGGTDTQYF. V is TRBV6-6 and J is TRBJ2-3; 10 nucleotides line up with TRBD1. CDR1 is MNHNY and CDR2 is SVGAGI in the germline V gene (reference sequence). CDR3 size: 16 residues. Germline trimming cut 6 bases from V and 1 base from J; bases unmatched to any gene: 7.

This sequence joins TRBV1 and TRBJ2-5; the table's TRBD2 call for D was not verified on the DNA. TRBV1 is recorded as a pseudogene. This CDR3 comprises 16 residues. The CDR3 protein is CTSSLPSGGLQETQYF. CDR3 coding DNA: TGCACCAGCAGCCTCCCTAGCGGGGGGCTCCAAGAGACCCAGTACTTC.

The rearrangement joins TRBV2 to TRBJ2-1; TRBD2 agrees at 9 bases. The CDR3 spans 20 residues. V was pared by 8 bases and J by 0 bases, with 20 bases of the junction left unmatched. Germline V gene sequence: CDR1 SNHLY, CDR2 FYNNEI. DNA for the CDR3: TGTGCCAGCTCTGGTGGCCTCGGAGCGGGAGGCAGTAGCTCCTACAATGAGCAGTTCTTC. It specifies CASSGGLGAGGSSSYNEQFF.

The chain employs TRBV2 and TRBJ1-2, with TRBD1 matching over 7 bases. V shed 7 bases and J 8 bases; nucleotides not matched to a gene: 10. Germline CDR1 reads SNHLY; CDR2 reads FYNNEI. This CDR3 region has 13 residues. The CDR3 sequence is CASTLDRRVGYTF. The CDR3 DNA reads TGTGCCAGCACCCTGGACAGGCGCGTAGGCTACACCTTC. Full variable domain (remainder filled in from reference TRBV2 and TRBJ1-2): EPEVTQTPSHQVTQMGQEVILRCVPISNHLYFYWYRQILGQKVEFLVSFYNNEISEKSEIFDDQFSVERPDGSNFTLKIRSTKLEDSAMYFCASTLDRRVGYTFGSGTRLTVV.

CDR3 sequence (DNA): TGCGCCAGCAGCCCTTTGGACCTAATCAGCACCGGGGAGCTGTTTTTT. Amino acid sequence: CASSPLDLISTGELFF. The rearrangement links TRBV4-3 to TRBJ2-2; D call uncertain. Per germline, CDR1 LGHNA and CDR2 YSLEER. The CDR3 covers 16 residues. Trimming pared 4 bases from V and 4 bases from J, leaving 16 bases between.

The genes are TRBV21-1 and TRBJ2-5. TRBV21-1 is labeled a pseudogene. The CDR3 loop spans 11 amino acids. This CDR3 reads CASSNVQTQYF. CDR3 sequence (DNA): TGTGCCAGCAGCAATGTCCAGACCCAGTACTTC.

The rearrangement uses TRBV6-5 and TRBJ2-3; perhaps TRBD2 as D (7 bases). This CDR3 comprises 15 residues. Trimming pared 1 base from V and 5 bases from J, leaving 13 bases between. Germline V gives CDR1 MNHEY, CDR2 SVGAGI. The CDR3 region is CASSYLRGHEDTQYF. The CDR3 coding sequence is TGTGCCAGCAGTTACTTGCGGGGGCATGAAGATACGCAGTATTTT.

This clone has a single count. As DNA, the CDR3 is TGTGCCAGCAGCTTAAAAGGACAGGGAAAAACCTACGAGCAGTACTTC. Residues: CASSLKGQGKTYEQYF. The chain employs TRBV7-3 and TRBJ2-7; 8 bases agree with TRBD1. Looked up from germline, CDR1 is SGHTA and CDR2 is FQGTGA. The CDR3 runs to 16 residues. V was clipped by 1 base and J by 2 bases; unmatched bases: 7.

The chain uses TRBV9 and TRBJ1-1; D call uncertain. Germline V gene sequence: CDR1 SGDLS, CDR2 YYNGEE. V was cut by 3 bases and J by 1 base, with 10 bases left in between. The length of the CDR3 is 14 residues. CDR3 loop: CASSALTENTEAFF. As DNA, the CDR3 is TGTGCCAGCAGCGCCCTAACAGAGAACACTGAAGCTTTCTTT.

The rearrangement links TRBV7-3 to TRBJ2-5, with 8 nucleotides matching TRBD2. Germline CDR1 SGHTA, CDR2 FQGTGA. The CDR3 is made up of 14 amino acids. The ends lost 5 bases at V and 1 base at J; junction bases unmatched: 3. The CDR3 is CASSPSGGQETQYF. For the CDR3, the DNA is TGTGCCAGCAGCCCAAGCGGGGGCCAAGAGACCCAGTACTTC.

The rearrangement links TRBV5-1 to TRBJ2-3; 7 bases map to TRBD2. The CDR3 covers 13 residues. Germline V lookup: CDR1 SGHRS, CDR2 YFSETQ. V dropped 8 bases and J dropped 0; count of bases not matched to a gene: 3. DNA of the CDR3: TGCGCCAGTCGGACTAGTAGCACAGATACGCAGTATTTT. It codes for CASRTSSTDTQYF.

The chain recombines TRBV6-5 with TRBJ2-7; the D call may be TRBD1 or TRBD2 (5 bases each). Trimming took 8 bases from V and 2 from J, leaving 16 bases between them. Germline V gene lookup returns CDR1 MNHEY and CDR2 SVGAGI. CDR3 length: 14 residues. CDR3 nucleotides: TGTGCCAGCCGGGACGAAGCGTCCACCTACGAGCAGTACTTC. It encodes CASRDEASTYEQYF.

This rearrangement joins TRBV30 to TRBJ1-6; D ambiguous. This CDR3 is built from 13 residues. V lost 5 bases and J lost 3, with 8 bases in between. Germline CDR1 reads GTSNPN; CDR2 reads SVGIG (reference sequence). CDR3 sequence: CAWGKFYNSPLHF. The CDR3 DNA reads as TGTGCCTGGGGCAAGTTCTATAATTCACCCCTCCACTTT.

The CDR3 region is CASSLASVSIGTDTQYF. CDR3 nucleotides: TGTGCCAGCAGCTTGGCCTCGGTCAGTATAGGCACAGATACGCAGTATTTT. The genes are TRBV5-5 and TRBJ2-3; D is undetermined. Germline CDR1 reads SGHKS; CDR2 reads YYEKEE (reference sequence). V gave up 0 bases and J gave up 1 base, with 15 bases separating them. CDR3 length: 17 residues.

J is TRBJ2-3 and V is TRBV5-4; 11 positions agree with TRBD2. V shed 4 bases, J shed 6 bases, and the junction held 10 bases outside the gene matches. The CDR3 spans 16 residues. Germline V gene sequence: CDR1 SGHNT, CDR2 YYREEE (reference sequence). CDR3 protein: CASSTKLAGVGDTQYF. In DNA form, the CDR3 reads TGTGCCAGCAGCACCAAACTAGCGGGGGTTGGGGATACGCAGTATTTT.

This chain uses TRBV13 with TRBJ2-2; 8 positions match TRBD1. From germline, CDR1 is PRHDT and CDR2 FYEKMQ (reference sequence). CDR3 length equals 17 residues. The V and J ends lost 8 bases and 6 bases, in that order; junction bases with no gene match: 17. The CDR3 region is CASYYTQTGVSAGELFF. As DNA, the CDR3 is TGTGCCAGCTATTATACACAGACAGGGGTTAGCGCCGGGGAGCTGTTTTTT.

The chain joins TRBV6-4 to TRBJ2-6, with D possibly TRBD1 on 5 matching bases. The CDR3 consists of 15 residues. V was trimmed by 4 bases and J by 2 bases, leaving 9 bases between them. The germline CDR1 and CDR2 sequences are MRHNA and SNTAGT. CDR3 coding DNA: TGTGCCAGCAGTGCCCAGGGAACTGGGGCCAACGTCCTGACTTTC. Its translation: CASSAQGTGANVLTF.

The chain employs TRBV18 and TRBJ2-2, with D unresolved. CDR1 is KGHSH and CDR2 is LQKENI in the germline V gene. Trimming left V 3 bases short and J 4 bases short, with 6 bases between. The CDR3 totals 13 residues. The chain's CDR3 is CASSPGGTGELFF. The CDR3 DNA follows: TGTGCCAGCTCACCTGGTGGCACCGGGGAGCTGTTTTTT.